The following is a T cell receptor beta chain sequence with its context. A sample-barcoded 5' primer and a J-beta primer mix were used in a second PCR of roughly 7 to 11 cycles. TCRdb re-called the 5' RACE reads with MiXCR, one entry per CDR3 protein. The sample lists over a million distinct CDR3 sequences, approximately 26% seen once, with approximately 0.7% in the top ten. This sample was taken from a study of blood T cells in healthy people across ages. The germline V gene has CDR1 MGHDK and CDR2 SYGVNS. Trimming at V came to 7 bases and at J to 4 bases, leaving 10 bases not matched to a gene. This CDR3 region has 15 residues. The same sample was also studied in work on T cells of mothers and their children. From that study: Evidence of persistent microchimeric T cell clones was absent.

The chain couples TRBV25-1 to TRBJ1-3; 7 positions agree with TRBD1. The TCR sequence derives from a girl aged 2-10 years in good health. The sequencing input was blood. CDR3 residues: CASTAAPGQGNTIYF. In nucleotides, the CDR3 is TGTGCCAGCACCGCAGCACCGGGACAGGGAAACACCATATATTTT.